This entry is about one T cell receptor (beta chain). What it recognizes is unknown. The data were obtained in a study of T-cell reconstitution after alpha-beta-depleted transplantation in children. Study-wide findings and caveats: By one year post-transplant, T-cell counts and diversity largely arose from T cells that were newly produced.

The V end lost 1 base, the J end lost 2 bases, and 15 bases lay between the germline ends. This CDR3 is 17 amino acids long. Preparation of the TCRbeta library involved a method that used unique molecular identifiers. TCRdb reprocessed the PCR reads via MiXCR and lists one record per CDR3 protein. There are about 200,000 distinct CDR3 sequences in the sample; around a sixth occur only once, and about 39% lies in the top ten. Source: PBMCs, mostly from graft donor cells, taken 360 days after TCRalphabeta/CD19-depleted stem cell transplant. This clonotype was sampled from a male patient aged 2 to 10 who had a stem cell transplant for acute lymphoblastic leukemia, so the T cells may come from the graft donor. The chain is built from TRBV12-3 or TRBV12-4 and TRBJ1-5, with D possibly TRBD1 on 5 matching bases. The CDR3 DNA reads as TGTGCCAGCAGTTTAGTTGGCCAGGGTATGGGCAATCAGCCCCAGCATTTT. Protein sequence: CASSLVGQGMGNQPQHF.